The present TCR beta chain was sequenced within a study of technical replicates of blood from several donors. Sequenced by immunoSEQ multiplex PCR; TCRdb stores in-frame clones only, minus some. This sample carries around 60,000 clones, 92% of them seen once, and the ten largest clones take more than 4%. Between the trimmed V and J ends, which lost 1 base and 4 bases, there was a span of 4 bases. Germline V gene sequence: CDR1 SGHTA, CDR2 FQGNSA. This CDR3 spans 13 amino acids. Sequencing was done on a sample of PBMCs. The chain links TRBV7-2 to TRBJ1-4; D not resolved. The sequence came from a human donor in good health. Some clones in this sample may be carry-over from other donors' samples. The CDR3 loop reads CASSLDGNEKLFF. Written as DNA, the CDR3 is TGTGCCAGCAGCTTAGACGGTAATGAAAAACTGTTTTTT.